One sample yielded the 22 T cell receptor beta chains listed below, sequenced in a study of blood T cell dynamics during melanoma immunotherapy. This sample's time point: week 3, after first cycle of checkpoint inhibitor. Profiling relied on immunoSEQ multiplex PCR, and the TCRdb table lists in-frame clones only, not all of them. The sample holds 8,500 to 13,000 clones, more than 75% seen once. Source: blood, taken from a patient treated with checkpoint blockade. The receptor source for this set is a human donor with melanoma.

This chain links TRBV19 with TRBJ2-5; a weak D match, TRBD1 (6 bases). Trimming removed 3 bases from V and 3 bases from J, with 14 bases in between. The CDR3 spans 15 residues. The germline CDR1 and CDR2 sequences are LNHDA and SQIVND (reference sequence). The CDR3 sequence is CASSIGVWTEETQYF. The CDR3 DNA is TGTGCCAGTAGTATCGGGGTGTGGACAGAAGAGACCCAGTACTTC.

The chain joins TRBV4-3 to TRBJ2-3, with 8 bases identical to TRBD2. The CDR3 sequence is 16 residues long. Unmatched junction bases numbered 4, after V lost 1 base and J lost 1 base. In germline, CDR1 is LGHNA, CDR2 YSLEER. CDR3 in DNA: TGCGCCAGCAGCCAAGGCGGAGCGGGGGGCACAGATACGCAGTATTTT. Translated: CASSQGGAGGTDTQYF.

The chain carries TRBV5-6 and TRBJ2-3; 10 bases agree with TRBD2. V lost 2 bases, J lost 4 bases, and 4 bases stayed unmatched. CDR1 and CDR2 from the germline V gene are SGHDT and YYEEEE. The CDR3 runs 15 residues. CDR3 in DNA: TGTGCCAGCAGCTTAGCGGGGGGGCCAGCAGATACGCAGTATTTT. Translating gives CASSLAGGPADTQYF.

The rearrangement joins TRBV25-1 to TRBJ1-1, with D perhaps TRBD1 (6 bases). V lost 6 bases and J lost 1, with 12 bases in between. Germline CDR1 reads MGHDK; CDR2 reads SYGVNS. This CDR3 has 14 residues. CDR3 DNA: TGTGCCAGCAGAAAAGGGGGGGCGAACACTGAAGCTTTCTTT. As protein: CASRKGGANTEAFF.

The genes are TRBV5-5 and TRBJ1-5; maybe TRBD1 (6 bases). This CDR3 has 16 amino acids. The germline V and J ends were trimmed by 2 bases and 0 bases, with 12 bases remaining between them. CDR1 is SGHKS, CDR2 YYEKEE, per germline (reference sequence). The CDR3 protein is CASSFGQTVSNQPQHF. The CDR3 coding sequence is TGTGCCAGCAGCTTCGGACAGACCGTTAGCAATCAGCCCCAGCATTTT.

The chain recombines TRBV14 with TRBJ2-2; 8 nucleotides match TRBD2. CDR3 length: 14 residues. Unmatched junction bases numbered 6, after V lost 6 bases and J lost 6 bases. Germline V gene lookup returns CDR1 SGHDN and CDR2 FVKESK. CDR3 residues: CASSRGGLSGELFF. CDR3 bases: TGTGCCAGCAGTCGGGGGGGCCTATCCGGGGAGCTGTTTTTT.

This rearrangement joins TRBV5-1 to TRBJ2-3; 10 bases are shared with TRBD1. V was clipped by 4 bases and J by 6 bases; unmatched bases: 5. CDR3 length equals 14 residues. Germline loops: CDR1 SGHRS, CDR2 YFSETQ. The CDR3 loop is CASSLADRGDTQYF. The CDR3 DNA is TGCGCCAGCAGCCTGGCGGACAGGGGGGATACGCAGTATTTT.

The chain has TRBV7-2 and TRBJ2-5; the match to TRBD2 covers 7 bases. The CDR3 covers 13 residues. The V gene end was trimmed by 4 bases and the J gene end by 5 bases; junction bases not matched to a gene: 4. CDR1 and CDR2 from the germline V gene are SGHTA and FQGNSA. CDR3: CASSSRGSETQYF. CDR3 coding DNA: TGTGCCAGCAGCTCGCGGGGGAGCGAGACCCAGTACTTC.

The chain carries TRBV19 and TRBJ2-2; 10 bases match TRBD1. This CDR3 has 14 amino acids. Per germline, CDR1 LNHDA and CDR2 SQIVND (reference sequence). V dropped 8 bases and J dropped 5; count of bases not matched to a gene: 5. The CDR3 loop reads CASRQGARTGELFF. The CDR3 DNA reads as TGTGCCAGTCGACAGGGGGCGCGAACCGGGGAGCTGTTTTTT. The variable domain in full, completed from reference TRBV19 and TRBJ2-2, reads DGGITQSPKYLFRKEGQNVTLSCEQNLNHDAMYWYRQDPGQGLRLIYYSQIVNDFQKGDIAEGYSVSREKKESFPLTVTSAQKNPTAFYLCASRQGARTGELFFGEGSRLTVL.

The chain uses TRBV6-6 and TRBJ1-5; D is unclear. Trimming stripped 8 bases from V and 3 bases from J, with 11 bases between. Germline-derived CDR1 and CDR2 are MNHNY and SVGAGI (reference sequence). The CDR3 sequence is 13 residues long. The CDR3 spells CASHEANNQPQHF. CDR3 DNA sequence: TGTGCCAGCCATGAGGCTAACAATCAGCCCCAGCATTTT.

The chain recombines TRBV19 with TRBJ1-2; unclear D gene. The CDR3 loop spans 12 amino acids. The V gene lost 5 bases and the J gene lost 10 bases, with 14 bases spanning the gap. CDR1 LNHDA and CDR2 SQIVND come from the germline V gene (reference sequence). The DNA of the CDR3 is TGTGCCAGTAGTCCGGAACTTCCTTTCTACACCTTC. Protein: CASSPELPFYTF.

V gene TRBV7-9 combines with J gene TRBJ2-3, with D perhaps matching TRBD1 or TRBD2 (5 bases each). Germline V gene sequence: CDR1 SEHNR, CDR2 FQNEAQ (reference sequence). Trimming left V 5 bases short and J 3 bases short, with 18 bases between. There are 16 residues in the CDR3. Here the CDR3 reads CASSIPTGARTDTQYF. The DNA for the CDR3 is TGTGCCAGCAGCATCCCAACCGGGGCCAGGACAGATACGCAGTATTTT.

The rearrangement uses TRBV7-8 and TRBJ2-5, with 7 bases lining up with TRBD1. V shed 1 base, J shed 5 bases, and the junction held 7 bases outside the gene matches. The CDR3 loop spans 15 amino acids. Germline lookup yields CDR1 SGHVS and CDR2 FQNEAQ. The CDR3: CASSLVGGADETQYF. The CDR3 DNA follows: TGTGCCAGCAGCTTAGTAGGGGGCGCCGATGAGACCCAGTACTTC.

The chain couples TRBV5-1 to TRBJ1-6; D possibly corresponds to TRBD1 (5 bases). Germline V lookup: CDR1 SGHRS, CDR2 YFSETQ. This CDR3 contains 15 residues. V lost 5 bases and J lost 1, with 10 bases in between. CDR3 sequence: CASRREGSYNSPLHF. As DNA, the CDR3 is TGCGCCAGCAGAAGGGAGGGGTCCTATAATTCACCCCTCCACTTT.

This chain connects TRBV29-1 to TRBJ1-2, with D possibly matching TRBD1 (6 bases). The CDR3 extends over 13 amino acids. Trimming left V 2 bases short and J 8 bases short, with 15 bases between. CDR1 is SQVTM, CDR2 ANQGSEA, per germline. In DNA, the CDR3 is TGCAGCGTTGAAAGGAGAGGGGGAAACGGCTACACCTTC. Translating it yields CSVERRGGNGYTF. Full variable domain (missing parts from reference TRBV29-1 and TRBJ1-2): SAVISQKPSRDICQRGTSLTIQCQVDSQVTMMFWYRQQPGQSLTLIATANQGSEATYESGFVIDKFPISRPNLTFSTLTVSNMSPEDSSIYLCSVERRGGNGYTFGSGTRLTVV.

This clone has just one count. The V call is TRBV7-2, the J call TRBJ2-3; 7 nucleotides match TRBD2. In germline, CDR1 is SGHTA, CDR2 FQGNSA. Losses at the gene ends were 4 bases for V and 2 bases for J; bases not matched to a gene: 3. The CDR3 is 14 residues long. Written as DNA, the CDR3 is TGTGCCAGCAGCTCACGGGGGGTCACAGATACGCAGTATTTT. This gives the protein CASSSRGVTDTQYF.

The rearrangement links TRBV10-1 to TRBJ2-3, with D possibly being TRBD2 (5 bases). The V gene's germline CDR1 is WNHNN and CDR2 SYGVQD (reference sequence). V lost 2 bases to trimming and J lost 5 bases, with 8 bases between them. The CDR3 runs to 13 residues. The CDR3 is CASSELAKDTQYF. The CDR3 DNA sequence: TGCGCCAGCAGTGAGCTAGCTAAAGATACGCAGTATTTT.

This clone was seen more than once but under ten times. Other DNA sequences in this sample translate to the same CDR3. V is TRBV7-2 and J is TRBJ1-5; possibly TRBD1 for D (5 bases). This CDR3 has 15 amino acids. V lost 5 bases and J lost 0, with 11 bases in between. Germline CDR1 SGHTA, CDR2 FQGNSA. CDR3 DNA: TGTGCCAGCAGCCGGGACTATTATAGCAATCAGCCCCAGCATTTT. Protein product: CASSRDYYSNQPQHF.

The CDR3 here is CASSETEPPNNEQFF. In nucleotides, the CDR3 is TGTGCCAGCAGCGAGACGGAACCTCCGAACAATGAGCAGTTCTTC. The chain carries TRBV9 and TRBJ2-1; no firm D call. The V gene's germline CDR1 is SGDLS and CDR2 YYNGEE. V dropped 3 bases and J dropped 5 bases, with 15 bases sitting between them. The CDR3 runs to 15 residues.

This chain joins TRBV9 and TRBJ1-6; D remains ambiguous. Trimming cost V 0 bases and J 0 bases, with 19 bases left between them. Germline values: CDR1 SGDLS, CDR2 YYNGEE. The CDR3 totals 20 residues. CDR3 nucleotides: TGTGCCAGCAGCGTAGGCCCCTCGGGCGTGGGGATCTCCTATAATTCACCCCTCCACTTT. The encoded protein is CASSVGPSGVGISYNSPLHF.

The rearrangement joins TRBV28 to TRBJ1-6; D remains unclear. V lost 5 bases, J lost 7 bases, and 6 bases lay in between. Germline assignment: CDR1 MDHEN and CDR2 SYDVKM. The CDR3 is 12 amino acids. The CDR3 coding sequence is TGTGCCAGCAGTCGTCCCAATTCACCCCTCCACTTT. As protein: CASSRPNSPLHF.

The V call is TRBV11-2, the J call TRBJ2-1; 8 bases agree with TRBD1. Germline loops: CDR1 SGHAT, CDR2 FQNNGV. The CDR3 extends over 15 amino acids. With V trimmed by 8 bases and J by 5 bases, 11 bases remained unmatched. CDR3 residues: CASGPQGGNDNEQFF. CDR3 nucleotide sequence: TGTGCCAGCGGACCACAGGGGGGAAATGACAATGAGCAGTTCTTC.